The 20 T cell receptor beta chains presented below share a single source sample, sequenced in a study of cytomegalovirus exposure and HLA in healthy donors. Primers included in the PCR were 60 Vbeta and 13 Jbeta primers. Here immunoSEQ multiplex PCR was the method, and the copy in TCRdb shows in-frame clones only, minus some. The table lists fewer than 150,000 clones. The sequenced sample consisted of PBMCs. The receptors shown here come from a woman between 55 and 75 years old in good health and CMV-seronegative.

V usage is TRBV2 and J usage is TRBJ1-2, with a possible D match to TRBD1 (5 bases). CDR1 is SNHLY, CDR2 FYNNEI, per germline. This CDR3 contains 14 residues. The germline V and J ends were trimmed by 4 bases and 8 bases, with 17 bases remaining between them. The CDR3 protein is CASSGGRGDGGYTF. The CDR3 coding sequence is TGTGCCAGCAGTGGGGGACGGGGGGACGGCGGCTACACCTTC. Supplemented by reference TRBV2 and TRBJ1-2, the full variable domain reads EPEVTQTPSHQVTQMGQEVILRCVPISNHLYFYWYRQILGQKVEFLVSFYNNEISEKSEIFDDQFSVERPDGSNFTLKIRSTKLEDSAMYFCASSGGRGDGGYTFGSGTRLTVV.

The V and J genes are TRBV18 and TRBJ2-2; maybe TRBD2 (5 bases). Germline loops: CDR1 KGHSH, CDR2 LQKENI. Trimming stripped 6 bases from V and 5 bases from J, with 19 bases between. The CDR3 is made up of 16 amino acids. The CDR3 region has the DNA TGTGCCAGCTCGGAAAGGGTCCTAGCAGCTACCGGGGAGCTGTTTTTT. Its translation: CASSERVLAATGELFF.

The gene calls are TRBV5-1 and TRBJ2-4; weak D call: TRBD2 (7 bases). This CDR3 comprises 15 residues. The germline V and J ends were trimmed by 4 bases and 5 bases, with 16 bases remaining between them. CDR1 and CDR2 (germline): SGHRS, YFSETQ. CDR3 residues: CASSRLGGPENIQYF. The CDR3 DNA reads as TGCGCCAGCAGCCGCTTGGGGGGGCCCGAAAACATTCAGTACTTC. Looking up the rest from reference TRBV5-1 and TRBJ2-4 gives the full variable domain: KAGVTQTPRYLIKTRGQQVTLSCSPISGHRSVSWYQQTPGQGLQFLFEYFSETQRNKGNFPGRFSGRQFSNSRSEMNVSTLELGDSALYLCASSRLGGPENIQYFGAGTRLSVL.

The gene calls are TRBV11-1 and TRBJ2-7; 8 bases map to TRBD2. Trimming at V came to 2 bases and at J to 2 bases, leaving 2 bases not matched to a gene. Germline CDR1 and CDR2: SGHAT and FQDESV (reference sequence). The CDR3 totals 14 residues. CDR3 bases: TGTGCCAGCAGCTTACCGGGAGGGACCTACGAGCAGTACTTC. Encoded protein: CASSLPGGTYEQYF.

The rearrangement links TRBV18 to TRBJ1-1; the D gene is possibly TRBD1 (5 bases). The CDR3 runs to 16 residues. Trimming stripped 3 bases from V and 0 bases from J, with 14 bases between. Germline assignment: CDR1 KGHSH and CDR2 LQKENI. The CDR3 region has the DNA TGTGCCAGCTCACCGACAGAACGCTCTATGAACACTGAAGCTTTCTTT. Protein product: CASSPTERSMNTEAFF. Supplemented by reference TRBV18 and TRBJ1-1, the full variable domain reads NAGVMQNPRHLVRRRGQEARLRCSPMKGHSHVYWYRQLPEEGLKFMVYLQKENIIDESGMPKERFSAEFPKEGPSILRIQQVVRGDSAAYFCASSPTERSMNTEAFFGQGTRLTVV.

This chain joins TRBV6-1 and TRBJ1-2; maybe TRBD1 (6 bases). The CDR3 loop spans 15 amino acids. Germline CDR1 MNHNS, CDR2 SASEGT. V dropped 8 bases and J dropped 4 bases, with 20 bases sitting between them. The CDR3 DNA follows: TGTGCCAGCCTCGAGAGGAACAGGGTATTCTATGGCTACACCTTC. Protein: CASLERNRVFYGYTF.

This chain connects TRBV28 to TRBJ1-5; 10 positions agree with TRBD1. The V and J ends lost 8 bases and 9 bases, in that order; junction bases with no gene match: 10. In germline, CDR1 is MDHEN, CDR2 SYDVKM. The CDR3 runs 14 residues. CDR3 protein: CASRRPGQGSPQHF. For the CDR3, the DNA is TGTGCCAGCCGCCGTCCGGGACAGGGGTCGCCCCAGCATTTT.

For the CDR3, the DNA is TGTGCCAGCAGCTTAAGTGCGGGGGCCTACAATGAGCAGTTCTTC. This translates into CASSLSAGAYNEQFF. V gene TRBV7-6 combines with J gene TRBJ2-1; 7 positions match TRBD2. The J segment lost 2 bases and the V segment lost 2 bases, leaving 3 bases of the junction unmatched. The germline V gene has CDR1 SGHVS and CDR2 FNYEAQ. The CDR3 length is 15 residues.

CDR3: CASSVGGYTGELFF. The CDR3 coding sequence is TGTGCCAGCAGTGTAGGAGGTTACACCGGGGAGCTGTTTTTT. The chain joins TRBV2 to TRBJ2-2, with D tentatively TRBD2 (5 bases). The CDR3 consists of 14 residues. Trimming removed 4 bases at V and 3 bases at J, with 9 bases between. The germline gives CDR1 SNHLY, CDR2 FYNNEI.

This sequence joins TRBV9 and TRBJ2-7; D may be TRBD1 (6 bases). V was trimmed by 3 bases and J by 6 bases, leaving 19 bases between them. Germline lookup yields CDR1 SGDLS and CDR2 YYNGEE. This CDR3 has 15 amino acids. CDR3 in amino acids: CASSGLGGKLGEQYF. Written as DNA, the CDR3 is TGTGCCAGCAGCGGGTTAGGGGGAAAATTGGGCGAGCAGTACTTC.

This chain joins TRBV27 and TRBJ1-4, with D unresolved. This CDR3 has 16 amino acids. Germline V gene lookup returns CDR1 MNHEY and CDR2 SMNVEV (reference sequence). V gave up 6 bases and J gave up 8 bases, with 22 bases separating them. The CDR3, as DNA: TGTGCCAGCAGACCTTGGGCAGAACTCAGGCACGAAAAACTGTTTTTT. It specifies CASRPWAELRHEKLFF.

The chain carries TRBV7-9 and TRBJ2-7, with TRBD1 matching 7 bases. Germline V gives CDR1 SEHNR, CDR2 FQNEAQ (reference sequence). V was clipped by 5 bases and J by 1 base; unmatched bases: 11. The CDR3 is made up of 16 amino acids. The CDR3 loop is CASSPTRRQGSYEQYF. Written as DNA, the CDR3 is TGTGCCAGCAGCCCAACCAGACGACAGGGTTCCTACGAGCAGTACTTC. The full variable domain, with the rest looked up from reference TRBV7-9 and TRBJ2-7, is DTGVSQNPRHKITKRGQNVTFRCDPISEHNRLYWYRQTLGQGPEFLTYFQNEAQLEKSRLLSDRFSAERPKGSFSTLEIQRTEQGDSAMYLCASSPTRRQGSYEQYFGPGTRLTVT.

The chain has TRBV29-1 and TRBJ2-1; the match to TRBD2 covers 14 bases. V dropped 6 bases and J dropped 9; count of bases not matched to a gene: 4. The CDR3 loop spans 13 amino acids. Germline V CDR1 and CDR2: SQVTM, ANQGSEA. The DNA of the CDR3 is TGCAGCGTGACTAGCGGGAGGGCCGGTGAGCAGTTCTTC. This translates into CSVTSGRAGEQFF.

V and J are TRBV9 and TRBJ1-1; D is ambiguous. V gave up 4 bases and J gave up 1 base, with 11 bases separating them. Per germline, CDR1 SGDLS and CDR2 YYNGEE. This CDR3 has 14 amino acids. CDR3 bases: TGTGCCAGCAGCCGTGGCTCAACGAACACTGAAGCTTTCTTT. As protein: CASSRGSTNTEAFF.

The genes are TRBV10-3 and TRBJ1-2; tentative D call: TRBD1 (6 bases). Trimming stripped 3 bases from V and 4 bases from J, with 12 bases between. The CDR3 loop spans 14 amino acids. Germline CDR1 is ENHRY and CDR2 is SYGVKD. The CDR3 spells CAISDRDIPYGYTF. CDR3 in DNA: TGTGCCATCAGTGACCGGGACATCCCCTATGGCTACACCTTC.

V gene TRBV5-1 combines with J gene TRBJ2-1, with 13 bases fitting TRBD2. V lost 4 bases and J lost 7; bases outside the gene matches: 5. CDR1 and CDR2 (germline): SGHRS, YFSETQ. There are 15 residues in the CDR3. The CDR3 DNA is TGCGCCAGCAGCGCCGGGACTAGCGGGGTTAATGAGCAGTTCTTC. The encoded protein is CASSAGTSGVNEQFF.

This sequence joins TRBV6-1 and TRBJ2-4; TRBD1 agrees at 7 bases. Per germline, CDR1 MNHNS and CDR2 SASEGT. After removal of 6 bases from V and 7 bases from J, the junction contained 6 bases not matched to a gene. The CDR3 sequence is 13 residues long. For the CDR3, the DNA is TGTGCCAGCAGCTTACAGGGGTCGAACATTCAGTACTTC. It codes for CASSLQGSNIQYF.

The chain carries TRBV9 and TRBJ2-5; the D gene is possibly TRBD2 (6 bases). The CDR3 is made up of 17 amino acids. The ends were cut back, 0 bases at V and 5 bases at J, with 20 bases in the middle. CDR1 SGDLS and CDR2 YYNGEE come from the germline V gene. CDR3 nucleotide sequence: TGTGCCAGCAGCGTAGATTCGGGTCGCGGGGCCTTGGAGACCCAGTACTTC. It is translated as CASSVDSGRGALETQYF.

CDR3 amino acids: CASSSQGGKKEQYF. CDR3 in DNA: TGTGCCAGCAGCAGTCAGGGGGGAAAGAAGGAGCAGTACTTC. The genes are TRBV7-9 and TRBJ2-7, with D possibly matching TRBD1 (7 bases). V was clipped by 5 bases and J by 7 bases, with 18 bases between them. The CDR3 spans 14 residues. Germline V gene lookup returns CDR1 SEHNR and CDR2 FQNEAQ (reference sequence).

V is TRBV2 and J is TRBJ1-1; D is possibly TRBD1 (6 bases). Trimming removed 4 bases at V and 0 bases at J, with 9 bases between. This CDR3 is built from 14 residues. Germline V gene sequence: CDR1 SNHLY, CDR2 FYNNEI. In DNA form, the CDR3 reads TGTGCCAGCAGTGGGACAGAGCTGAACACTGAAGCTTTCTTT. Protein product: CASSGTELNTEAFF.